A selection of T cell receptor beta chains follows, all from one sample in a study of Ad26.COV2.S vaccination and SARS-CoV-2 variants. Assay: immunoSEQ multiplex PCR; the TCRdb copy retains only in-frame clones and omits some. The sample shows around 320,000 clones, about 82% of them seen only once. This sample comprised peripheral blood, obtained in a trial of Ad26.COV2.S vaccine versus placebo. These receptors were collected from a person aged 18-65 years who received the Ad26.COV2.S COVID-19 vaccine or a placebo. CDR3s include the opening cysteine and the closing phenylalanine or tryptophan. The D gene is left open where the match is weak. Size is omitted from some rows. Given values are once, few, many or a class for expanded clones.

TRBD2	TRBV9	-	TRBJ2-3	CASSSRGGGTDTQYF	TGTGCCAGCAGCTCTCGCGGCGGGGGTACAGATACGCAGTATTTT
TRBD2	TRBV7-2	-	TRBJ2-5	CASSLATGGLSQYF	TGTGCCAGCAGCTTAGCCACGGGGGGGCTGTCCCAGTACTTC
-	TRBV5-1	-	TRBJ2-3	CASSLVLVQSTDTQYF	TGCGCCAGCAGCTTGGTACTGGTACAGAGCACAGATACGCAGTATTTT
TRBD1	TRBV20-1	-	TRBJ1-4	CSASMVVGQRNEKLFF	TGCAGTGCTAGTATGGTCGTGGGACAGCGTAATGAAAAACTGTTTTTT
TRBD2	TRBV3-1/TRBV3-2	-	TRBJ2-3	CASSQEGSGGGRDTQYF	TGTGCCAGCAGCCAAGAAGGCAGCGGGGGGGGACGAGATACGCAGTATTTT
-	TRBV9	-	TRBJ2-1	CASSVGTVNEQFF	TGTGCCAGCAGCGTAGGGACGGTCAATGAGCAGTTCTTC
-	TRBV4-1	-	TRBJ2-5	CASSPGTKQETQYF	TGCGCCAGCAGCCCCGGGACAAAACAAGAGACCCAGTACTTC
TRBD2	TRBV18	-	TRBJ2-1	CASSPPFLAGVEQFF	TGTGCCAGCTCACCACCGTTTCTAGCGGGGGTTGAGCAGTTCTTC
-	TRBV5-4	-	TRBJ2-1	CASSVGWAYYNEQFF	TGTGCCAGCAGCGTCGGATGGGCGTACTACAATGAGCAGTTCTTC
TRBD1	TRBV7-2	once	TRBJ1-2	CASSPGGSSNYGYTF	TGTGCCAGCAGCCCAGGGGGCAGCTCGAACTATGGCTACACCTTC
-	TRBV3-1/TRBV3-2	-	TRBJ1-1	CASSQEGGGNTEAFF	TGTGCCAGCAGCCAAGAGGGCGGCGGGAACACTGAAGCTTTCTTT
-	TRBV30	-	TRBJ1-2	CAWSVLGARRDYGYTF	TGTGCCTGGAGTGTACTCGGGGCCCGGCGGGACTATGGCTACACCTTC
-	TRBV7-9	-	TRBJ1-6	CASSPTRRRGGSPLHF	TGTGCCAGCAGCCCAACTCGTAGGAGGGGAGGATCACCCCTCCACTTT
-	TRBV30	-	TRBJ1-5	CAWSGGSNQPQHF	TGTGCCTGGAGTGGCGGTAGCAATCAGCCCCAGCATTTT
-	TRBV7-8	-	TRBJ1-6	CASSRDGVSPLHF	TGTGCCAGCAGCCGGGACGGAGTTTCACCCCTCCACTTT
-	TRBV11-2	-	TRBJ1-1	CASSLAPGNTEAFF	TGTGCCAGCAGCTTAGCGCCGGGGAACACTGAAGCTTTCTTT
-	TRBV7-8	few	TRBJ1-4	CASSFLAPGSEKLFF	TGTGCCAGCAGCTTCCTGGCACCTGGTAGTGAAAAACTGTTTTTT
TRBD2	TRBV5-4	-	TRBJ2-2	CASSRRGLAGWNTGELFF	TGTGCCAGCAGCCGCCGAGGACTAGCGGGGTGGAACACCGGGGAGCTGTTTTTT
-	TRBV7-9	-	TRBJ1-2	CASSLGFAWQNVNYGYTF	TGTGCCAGCAGCTTAGGGTTCGCGTGGCAGAATGTTAACTATGGCTACACCTTC
TRBD1	TRBV19	-	TRBJ2-7	CASSPGQGPYEQYF	TGTGCCAGTAGTCCGGGACAGGGACCCTACGAGCAGTACTTC
-	TRBV2	-	TRBJ1-1	CASSGAAEAFF	TGTGCCAGCAGTGGGGCAGCTGAAGCTTTCTTT
-	TRBV5-1	-	TRBJ1-3	CASSLPLASGNTIYF	TGCGCCAGCAGCTTGCCCCTCGCAAGTGGAAACACCATATATTTT
-	TRBV5-5	-	TRBJ1-5	CASSLSADYSNQPQHF	TGTGCCAGCAGCTTGTCGGCAGATTATAGCAATCAGCCCCAGCATTTT
-	TRBV3-1/TRBV3-2	-	TRBJ1-1	CASSQKTEAFF	TGTGCCAGCAGCCAGAAAACTGAAGCTTTCTTT
-	TRBV27	once	TRBJ2-5	CASSPEGGWETQYF	TGTGCCAGCAGTCCTGAGGGGGGGTGGGAGACCCAGTACTTC
TRBD2	TRBV11-2	-	TRBJ2-7	CASSPLRAGSYEQYF	TGTGCCAGCAGCCCCCTAAGAGCGGGGTCCTACGAGCAGTACTTC
-	TRBV7-9	-	TRBJ1-1	CASQTSIPNTEAFF	TGTGCCAGCCAGACCTCGATCCCGAACACTGAAGCTTTCTTT
TRBD1	TRBV5-4	-	TRBJ1-4	CASSIDRDEKLFF	TGTGCCAGCAGCATAGACAGGGATGAAAAACTGTTTTTT
-	TRBV7-2	once	TRBJ1-2	CASSLIANYGYTF	TGTGCCAGCAGCTTAATTGCTAACTATGGCTACACCTTC
-	TRBV4-2	-	TRBJ1-6	CASSLNWKIVFGGESPLHF	TGTGCCAGCAGTCTCAATTGGAAAATTGTGTTCGGGGGTGAGTCACCCCTCCACTTT
TRBD1	TRBV5-1	-	TRBJ2-3	CASRIGTDTDTQYF	TGCGCCAGCAGGATCGGGACAGACACAGATACGCAGTATTTT
-	TRBV5-6	-	TRBJ1-2	CASSSLQTGLYGYTF	TGTGCCAGCAGCTCACTACAGACGGGACTGTATGGCTACACCTTC
-	TRBV2	-	TRBJ1-1	CASSEGGQGTEAFF	TGTGCCAGCAGTGAAGGTGGGCAGGGGACTGAAGCTTTCTTT
-	TRBV11-2	-	TRBJ2-2	CASSSRGPGYTGELFF	TGTGCCAGCAGCTCCCGGGGACCGGGTTACACCGGGGAGCTGTTTTTT
-	TRBV12-2	once	TRBJ1-2	CASRFDDGGANDLLRVYGYTF	TGTGCAAGTCGCTTCGACGACGGGGGGGCGAATGATTTGCTGCGAGTCTATGGCTACACCTTC
-	TRBV2	-	TRBJ1-5	CASSEEGHRVGGPQHF	TGTGCCAGCAGTGAAGAGGGACACCGGGTGGGGGGGCCCCAGCATTTT
-	TRBV6-2/TRBV6-3	-	TRBJ2-3	CASSFPDTQYF	TGTGCCAGCAGTTTCCCGGATACGCAGTATTTT
TRBD1	TRBV11-2	-	TRBJ1-1	CASSLAPGTGRFNTEAFF	TGTGCCAGCAGCTTAGCCCCCGGGACAGGGAGATTCAACACTGAAGCTTTCTTT
-	TRBV6-6	-	TRBJ1-5	CASSYSSVYSNQPQHF	TGTGCCAGCAGTTACTCATCAGTGTATAGCAATCAGCCCCAGCATTTT
-	TRBV4-3	-	TRBJ1-2	CASSLITGEGYTF	TGCGCCAGCAGCCTGATCACTGGGGAGGGCTACACCTTC